Presented here are 20 T cell receptor beta chains from one specimen sequenced in a study of cytomegalovirus exposure and HLA in healthy donors. Libraries were prepared by immunoSEQ multiplex PCR; TCRdb keeps only in-frame clonotypes and omits some of them. Of 110,000 to 150,000 clones listed, just over 90% are singletons. Sequences were obtained from PBMCs. Receptor source: a man younger than 35 in good health and CMV-seronegative.

This clone appeared a single time. The chain's CDR3 is CASSRSGTGSYQPQHF. As DNA, the CDR3 is TGTGCCAGCTCACGGTCCGGGACAGGGAGTTATCAGCCCCAGCATTTT. The genes are TRBV18 and TRBJ1-5, with 9 bases fitting TRBD1. The CDR3 has 16 residues. The trim removed 4 bases at V and 5 bases at J, leaving 9 bases unmatched. Per the germline V gene, CDR1 is KGHSH and CDR2 is LQKENI.

The count of this clone is one. The V and J genes are TRBV27 and TRBJ1-5; TRBD1 matches 8 bases. V lost 0 bases and J lost 4; bases outside the gene matches: 5. The CDR3 sequence is 16 residues long. Germline CDR1 reads MNHEY; CDR2 reads SMNVEV (reference sequence). The CDR3 is CASSLSSGGANQPQHF. CDR3 DNA sequence: TGTGCCAGCAGTTTATCGTCAGGGGGCGCTAATCAGCCCCAGCATTTT.

The chain combines TRBV9 with TRBJ1-2; 9 bases are a match to TRBD1. The V and J ends lost 2 bases and 8 bases, in that order; junction bases with no gene match: 10. Germline CDR1 reads SGDLS; CDR2 reads YYNGEE. This CDR3 comprises 15 residues. CDR3 amino acids: CASSVTLQGAGGYTF. The CDR3, as DNA: TGTGCCAGCAGCGTGACTTTACAGGGGGCAGGGGGCTACACCTTC.

V is TRBV9 and J is TRBJ1-1; 8 positions agree with TRBD1. The CDR3 loop spans 12 amino acids. The ends lost 4 bases at V and 11 bases at J; junction bases unmatched: 7. Germline values: CDR1 SGDLS, CDR2 YYNGEE. The CDR3 sequence is CASSTQGAEAFF. CDR3 DNA sequence: TGTGCCAGCAGCACCCAGGGGGCGGAGGCTTTCTTT.

This chain connects TRBV5-5 to TRBJ2-2; 9 bases map to TRBD1. The trim removed 4 bases at V and 3 bases at J, leaving 4 bases unmatched. Germline V gives CDR1 SGHKS, CDR2 YYEKEE (reference sequence). This CDR3 comprises 15 residues. The CDR3 sequence is CASSPTGGDTGELFF. The CDR3 DNA sequence: TGTGCCAGCAGCCCGACAGGGGGAGACACCGGGGAGCTGTTTTTT.

The chain recombines TRBV5-1 with TRBJ2-1; 14 bases line up with TRBD2. This CDR3 has 16 amino acids. Germline V gene data show CDR1 as SGHRS and CDR2 as YFSETQ. The V gene end was trimmed by 0 bases and the J gene end by 4 bases; junction bases not matched to a gene: 0. CDR3 residues: CASSLGLAGGYNEQFF. The CDR3 DNA reads as TGCGCCAGCAGCTTGGGACTAGCGGGAGGGTACAATGAGCAGTTCTTC.

In its sample, this clone was seen once. The rearrangement uses TRBV5-1 and TRBJ2-5; unclear D gene. V lost 3 bases to trimming and J lost 2 bases, with 11 bases between them. The CDR3 is 14 amino acids. Germline lookup yields CDR1 SGHRS and CDR2 YFSETQ. CDR3 DNA: TGCGCCAGCAGCTATGGAGTCAGTCAAGAGACCCAGTACTTC. This sequence encodes CASSYGVSQETQYF.

J is TRBJ1-2 and V is TRBV18; D is ambiguous. This CDR3 is built from 12 residues. In germline, CDR1 is KGHSH, CDR2 LQKENI. The germline V and J ends were trimmed by 4 bases and 4 bases, with 7 bases remaining between them. The CDR3 coding sequence is TGTGCCAGCTCACAGGAGTTCTATGGCTACACCTTC. Translated, it gives CASSQEFYGYTF. The full variable domain, completed using reference TRBV18 and TRBJ1-2, is NAGVMQNPRHLVRRRGQEARLRCSPMKGHSHVYWYRQLPEEGLKFMVYLQKENIIDESGMPKERFSAEFPKEGPSILRIQQVVRGDSAAYFCASSQEFYGYTFGSGTRLTVV.

The J gene is TRBJ1-1, the V gene TRBV7-8; D is unclear. Germline CDR1 SGHVS, CDR2 FQNEAQ. This CDR3 is 17 amino acids long. V shed 4 bases and J shed 1 base, with 19 bases lying between them. In DNA form, the CDR3 reads TGTGCCAGCAGCTCACAACGGAGGAGGGCCGAGAACACTGAAGCTTTCTTT. This gives the protein CASSSQRRRAENTEAFF.

The chain uses TRBV5-1 and TRBJ1-1; D ambiguous. The CDR3 totals 14 residues. The V end was cut by 3 bases, the J end by 4 bases, with 13 bases between. Per germline, CDR1 SGHRS and CDR2 YFSETQ. The CDR3 loop reads CASSSTPGSTEAFF. The CDR3 DNA sequence: TGCGCCAGCAGCTCGACTCCGGGTAGCACTGAAGCTTTCTTT.

The rearrangement links TRBV30 to TRBJ1-3, with no clear D. Germline values: CDR1 GTSNPN, CDR2 SVGIG (reference sequence). CDR3 length equals 13 residues. Between the trimmed V and J ends, which lost 2 bases and 0 bases, there was a span of 5 bases. CDR3 nucleotides: TGTGCCTGGAGTCCGTACTCTGGAAACACCATATATTTT. As protein: CAWSPYSGNTIYF. Using reference TRBV30 and TRBJ1-3 for the parts outside the CDR3, the full variable domain is SQTIHQWPATLVQPVGSPLSLECTVEGTSNPNLYWYRQAAGRGLQLLFYSVGIGQISSEVPQNLSASRPQDRQFILSSKKLLLSDSGFYLCAWSPYSGNTIYFGEGSWLTVV.

The rearrangement links TRBV15 to TRBJ2-7; no firm D call. The V end was cut by 1 base, the J end by 8 bases, with 9 bases between. The CDR3 has 12 residues. Germline V gene lookup returns CDR1 LNHNV and CDR2 YYDKDF (reference sequence). The CDR3, as DNA: TGTGCCACCAGCAGAGCCGATATACAGCAGTACGTC. The encoded protein is CATSRADIQQYV.

The chain uses TRBV7-2 and TRBJ1-5; 7 bases agree with TRBD1. This CDR3 spans 14 amino acids. J lost 7 bases, V lost 5 bases, and 8 bases had no gene match. Per the germline V gene, CDR1 is SGHTA and CDR2 is FQGNSA. CDR3 DNA: TGTGCCAGCAGCATATTGACAGGGAACCAGCCCCAGCATTTT. Translating gives CASSILTGNQPQHF.

The chain has TRBV11-2 and TRBJ1-3; D gene uncertain. This CDR3 is built from 17 residues. Germline V gene sequence: CDR1 SGHAT, CDR2 FQNNGV. V was cut by 3 bases and J by 0 bases, with 15 bases left in between. The CDR3 loop reads CASSFGFVGVSGNTIYF. The DNA for the CDR3 is TGTGCCAGCAGCTTTGGGTTCGTGGGAGTCTCTGGAAACACCATATATTTT.

The gene calls are TRBV11-2 and TRBJ1-1, with a tentative D call TRBD1 (5 bases). Germline values: CDR1 SGHAT, CDR2 FQNNGV. This CDR3 comprises 13 residues. Trimming took off 1 base at V and 7 bases at J, with 10 bases between the two ends. CDR3 protein: CASSLVWRGEAFF. CDR3 DNA sequence: TGTGCCAGCAGCTTAGTATGGAGGGGTGAAGCTTTCTTT. The full variable domain, completed using reference TRBV11-2 and TRBJ1-1, is EAGVAQSPRYKIIEKRQSVAFWCNPISGHATLYWYQQILGQGPKLLIQFQNNGVVDDSQLPKDRFSAERLKGVDSTLKIQPAKLEDSAVYLCASSLVWRGEAFFGQGTRLTVV.

The genes are TRBV5-4 and TRBJ2-7; 11 bases map to TRBD1. The CDR3 runs 13 residues. After removal of 4 bases from V and 5 bases from J, the junction contained 2 bases not matched to a gene. CDR1 is SGHNT and CDR2 is YYREEE in the germline V gene (reference sequence). CDR3 coding DNA: TGTGCCAGCAGCCTGGACAGGGGGCACGAGCAGTACGTC. Protein product: CASSLDRGHEQYV.

This chain connects TRBV9 to TRBJ2-7, with 10 bases that match TRBD1. Germline CDR1 reads SGDLS; CDR2 reads YYNGEE. The ends lost 3 bases at V and 2 bases at J; junction bases unmatched: 2. CDR3 length: 14 amino acids. The CDR3 loop reads CASSAGQGPYEQYF. CDR3 sequence (DNA): TGTGCCAGCAGCGCGGGACAGGGGCCCTACGAGCAGTACTTC.

V gene TRBV30 combines with J gene TRBJ1-2; a weak D match, TRBD1 (5 bases). The CDR3 runs to 13 residues. Deletions cut 3 bases from V and 0 bases from J, with 8 bases between. Germline values: CDR1 GTSNPN, CDR2 SVGIG (reference sequence). CDR3 protein: CAWSRQTNYGYTF. CDR3 DNA sequence: TGTGCCTGGAGCAGACAGACTAACTATGGCTACACCTTC. Combining the CDR3 with reference TRBV30 and TRBJ1-2 gives the whole variable domain SQTIHQWPATLVQPVGSPLSLECTVEGTSNPNLYWYRQAAGRGLQLLFYSVGIGQISSEVPQNLSASRPQDRQFILSSKKLLLSDSGFYLCAWSRQTNYGYTFGSGTRLTVV.

The gene calls are TRBV5-5 and TRBJ1-6; perhaps TRBD1 as D (5 bases). The CDR3 totals 15 residues. V dropped 0 bases and J dropped 6 bases, with 10 bases sitting between them. In germline, CDR1 is SGHKS, CDR2 YYEKEE (reference sequence). The CDR3 sequence: CASSLAGVANSPLHF. In nucleotides, the CDR3 is TGTGCCAGCAGCTTGGCGGGGGTAGCTAATTCACCCCTCCACTTT.

The CDR3 reads CASSYRLAVDTQYF. DNA of the CDR3: TGTGCCAGCAGCTATAGACTAGCGGTAGATACGCAGTATTTT. J is TRBJ2-3 and V is TRBV7-9; 9 bases align to TRBD2. Trimming at V came to 4 bases and at J to 5 bases, leaving 4 bases not matched to a gene. The CDR3 has 14 amino acids. The V gene's germline CDR1 is SEHNR and CDR2 FQNEAQ (reference sequence).